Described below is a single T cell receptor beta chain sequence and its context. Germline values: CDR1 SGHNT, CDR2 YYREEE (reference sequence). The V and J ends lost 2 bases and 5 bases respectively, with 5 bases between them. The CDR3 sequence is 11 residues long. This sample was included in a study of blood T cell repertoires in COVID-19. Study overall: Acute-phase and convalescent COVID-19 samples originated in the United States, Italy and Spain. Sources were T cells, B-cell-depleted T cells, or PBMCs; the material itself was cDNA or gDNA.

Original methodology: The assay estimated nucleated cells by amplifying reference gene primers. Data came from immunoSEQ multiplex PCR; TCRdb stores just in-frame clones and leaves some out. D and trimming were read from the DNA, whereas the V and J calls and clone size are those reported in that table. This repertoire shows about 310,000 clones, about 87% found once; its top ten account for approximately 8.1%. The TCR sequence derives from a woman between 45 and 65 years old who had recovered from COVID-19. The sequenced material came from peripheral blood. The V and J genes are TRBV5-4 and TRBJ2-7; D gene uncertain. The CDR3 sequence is CASSFDNEQYF. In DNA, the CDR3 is TGTGCCAGCAGCTTTGACAACGAGCAGTACTTC.